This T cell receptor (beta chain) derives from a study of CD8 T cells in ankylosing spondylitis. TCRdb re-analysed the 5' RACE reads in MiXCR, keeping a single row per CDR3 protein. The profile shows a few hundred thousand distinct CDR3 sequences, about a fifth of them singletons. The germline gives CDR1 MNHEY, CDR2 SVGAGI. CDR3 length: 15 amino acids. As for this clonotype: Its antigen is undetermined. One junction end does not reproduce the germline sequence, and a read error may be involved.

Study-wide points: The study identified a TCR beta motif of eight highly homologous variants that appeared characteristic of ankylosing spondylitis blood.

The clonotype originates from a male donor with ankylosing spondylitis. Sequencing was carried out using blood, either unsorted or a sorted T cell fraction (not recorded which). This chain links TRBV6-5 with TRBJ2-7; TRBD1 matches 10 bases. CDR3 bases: TGTGCCAGCAGTGACTCCGGGACAGGGGCGGGCGAGCAGTACTTC. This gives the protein CASSDSGTGAGEQYF.